The clone carrying this TCR beta chain has ten or more counts. Its antigen remains unknown. These data belong to a study of blood T cells in healthy people across ages. Overall study results and limits: Compared with aged donors, long-lived donors showed fewer expanded clones, suggesting selection.

Trimming took 5 bases from V and 11 from J; bases not matched to a gene: 14. The CDR3 has 16 residues. The germline gives CDR1 SNHLY, CDR2 FYNNEI. The authors ran a second PCR of 7 to 11 cycles using a sample-barcoded 5' primer and a J-beta primer mix. TCRdb passed the 5' RACE reads through MiXCR, listing each CDR3 protein once. The sample consists of 700,000 to 850,000 distinct CDR3 sequences, around half of them appearing once. The sequenced sample was blood. The TCR comes from a man aged 80 or over in good health. V gene TRBV2 combines with J gene TRBJ2-5, with 13 bases that match TRBD2. CDR3 amino acids: CASSTRGLAGLGEQYF. Written as DNA, the CDR3 is TGTGCCAGCAGTACCCGGGGACTAGCGGGATTAGGTGAGCAGTACTTC.